Presented here are 13 T cell receptor beta chains from one specimen sequenced in a study of identical twins. TCRdb itself ran the 5' RACE reads through MiXCR, one entry per CDR3 protein. The table has about 730,000 distinct CDR3 sequences, around 20% seen once; the top ten hold 4.3%. These data also featured in a second study, about T cells expressing NK-cell markers.

Sequenced: PBMCs. These receptors originate from a woman between 18 and 30 years old in good health.

This clonotype was counted at least ten times. The J gene is TRBJ1-1, the V gene TRBV12-3 or TRBV12-4, with D perhaps matching TRBD1 (5 bases). V gave up 3 bases and J gave up 5 bases, with 13 bases separating them. This CDR3 is 14 amino acids long. The CDR3 coding sequence is TGTGCCAGCAGTTTGGGGGGACGGGAGACTGAAGCTTTCTTT. It encodes CASSLGGRETEAFF.

Many counts were recorded for this clonotype. V gene TRBV6-5 combines with J gene TRBJ2-3; 8 positions agree with TRBD2. This CDR3 region has 15 residues. CDR1 and CDR2 (germline): MNHEY, SVGAGI. V gave up 2 bases and J gave up 3 bases; unmatched junction bases: 4. CDR3 in amino acids: CASSYVGGRTDTQYF. In DNA, the CDR3 is TGTGCCAGCAGTTACGTAGGCGGGAGGACAGATACGCAGTATTTT.

This clonotype was recorded a few times. J is TRBJ2-7 and V is TRBV11-2; TRBD1 aligns across 9 bases. The junction had 8 bases not matched to a gene; V was cut back by 5 bases and J by 3 bases. This CDR3 has 15 residues. The germline V gene has CDR1 SGHAT and CDR2 FQNNGV. CDR3 coding DNA: TGTGCCAGCAGCCGTAACAGGGGGCGAATCTACGAGCAGTACTTC. It specifies CASSRNRGRIYEQYF.

This clonotype occurred a few times. J is TRBJ2-1 and V is TRBV20-1; perhaps D is TRBD1 or TRBD2 (5 bases each). Trimming left V 4 bases short and J 6 bases short, with 10 bases between. CDR1 DFQATT and CDR2 SNEGSKA come from the germline V gene (reference sequence). The CDR3 consists of 12 residues. In nucleotides, the CDR3 is TGCAGTGCTACCAACGGGGCCAATGAGCAGTTCTTC. Its protein is CSATNGANEQFF.

The chain carries TRBV9 and TRBJ2-1; TRBD2 is a possible D gene (5 bases). Germline V gives CDR1 SGDLS, CDR2 YYNGEE. The CDR3 runs to 16 residues. Trimming left V 0 bases short and J 4 bases short, with 14 bases between. CDR3 nucleotides: TGTGCCAGCAGCGTAGCAGCGGAGCCCCGATACAATGAGCAGTTCTTC. Protein sequence: CASSVAAEPRYNEQFF. Complete variable domain (other parts from reference TRBV9 and TRBJ2-1): DSGVTQTPKHLITATGQRVTLRCSPRSGDLSVYWYQQSLDQGLQFLIQYYNGEERAKGNILERFSAQQFPDLHSELNLSSLELGDSALYFCASSVAAEPRYNEQFFGPGTRLTVL.

This clonotype was detected a few times. The genes are TRBV12-3 or TRBV12-4 and TRBJ2-7; D not certain. Trimming removed 8 bases from V and 0 bases from J, with 8 bases in between. This CDR3 is 12 amino acids long. The CDR3 loop is CASGRDSYEQYF. The DNA for the CDR3 is TGTGCCAGCGGAAGAGACTCCTACGAGCAGTACTTC.

The chain uses TRBV10-3 and TRBJ2-1; 11 bases map to TRBD2. V was clipped by 5 bases and J by 5 bases; unmatched bases: 2. CDR1 ENHRY and CDR2 SYGVKD come from the germline V gene. CDR3 length equals 14 residues. The DNA of the CDR3 is TGTGCCATCAGTCCGGGACTAGCGGACAATGAGCAGTTCTTC. It codes for CAISPGLADNEQFF.

V is TRBV6-1 and J is TRBJ1-4; 7 bases fit TRBD1. The ends lost 6 bases at V and 7 bases at J; junction bases unmatched: 5. The germline CDR1 and CDR2 sequences are MNHNS and SASEGT. The CDR3 contains 13 residues. CDR3 sequence: CASRGTGAEKLFF. For the CDR3, the DNA is TGTGCCAGCAGGGGTACAGGGGCTGAAAAACTGTTTTTT.

The rearrangement links TRBV6-2 or TRBV6-3 to TRBJ2-1; tentative D call: TRBD2 (6 bases). This CDR3 spans 15 amino acids. Germline-derived CDR1 and CDR2 are MNHEY and SVGEGT. The ends were cut back, 6 bases at V and 3 bases at J, with 15 bases in the middle. CDR3 amino acids: CASRTPGGYYNEQFF. DNA of the CDR3: TGTGCCAGCAGGACACCCGGGGGTTACTACAATGAGCAGTTCTTC.

This clonotype has a count of ten or more. The chain carries TRBV20-1 and TRBJ1-3, with D unresolved. This CDR3 contains 12 residues. Trimming shortened V by 6 bases and J by 0 bases, and 6 bases separated the two germline ends. Germline V CDR1 and CDR2: DFQATT, SNEGSKA (reference sequence). The CDR3 region is CSAGRSGNTIYF. Written as DNA, the CDR3 is TGCAGTGCCGGGCGCTCTGGAAACACCATATATTTT.

This clonotype has only a few counts. The chain uses TRBV27 and TRBJ1-1; tentatively, D is TRBD1 (6 bases). With 6 bases removed from V and 7 bases from J, the gap between germline ends came to 15 bases. Germline CDR1 is MNHEY and CDR2 is SMNVEV (reference sequence). The CDR3 runs 13 residues. For the CDR3, the DNA is TGTGCCAGCAGCACAGGGAACACATATGAAGCTTTCTTT. Amino acid sequence: CASSTGNTYEAFF.

This clonotype was seen repeatedly, ten times or more. The gene calls are TRBV12-3 or TRBV12-4 and TRBJ1-6; D not certain. The CDR3 sequence is 13 residues long. The ends were cut back, 3 bases at V and 7 bases at J, with 7 bases in the middle. The CDR3 region has the DNA TGTGCCAGCAGTTTGGGCCAAAATTCACCCCTCCACTTT. This gives the protein CASSLGQNSPLHF.

The chain recombines TRBV7-2 with TRBJ2-3, with D possibly matching TRBD2 (6 bases). V was clipped by 3 bases and J by 4 bases, with 11 bases between them. The CDR3 spans 14 residues. The germline V gene encodes CDR1 SGHTA and CDR2 FQGNSA. The CDR3 DNA reads as TGTGCCAGCAGCTTGATATCGGGGGCAGATACGCAGTATTTT. The encoded protein is CASSLISGADTQYF.